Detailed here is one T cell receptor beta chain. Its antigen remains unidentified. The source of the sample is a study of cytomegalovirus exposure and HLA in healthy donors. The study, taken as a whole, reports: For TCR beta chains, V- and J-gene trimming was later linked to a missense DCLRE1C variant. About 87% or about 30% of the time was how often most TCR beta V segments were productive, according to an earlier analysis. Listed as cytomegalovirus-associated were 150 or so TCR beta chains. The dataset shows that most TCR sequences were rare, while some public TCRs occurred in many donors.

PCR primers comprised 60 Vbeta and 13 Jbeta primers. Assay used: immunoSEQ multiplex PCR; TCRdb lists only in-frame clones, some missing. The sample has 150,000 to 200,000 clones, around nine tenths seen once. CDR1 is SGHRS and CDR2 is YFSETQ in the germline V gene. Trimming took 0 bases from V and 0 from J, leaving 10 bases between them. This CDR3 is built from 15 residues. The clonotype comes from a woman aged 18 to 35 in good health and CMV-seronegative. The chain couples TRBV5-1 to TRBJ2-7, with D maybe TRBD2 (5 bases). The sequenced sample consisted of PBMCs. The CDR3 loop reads CASSLVPGSSYEQYF. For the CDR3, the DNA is TGCGCCAGCAGCTTGGTACCGGGGAGCTCCTACGAGCAGTACTTC.